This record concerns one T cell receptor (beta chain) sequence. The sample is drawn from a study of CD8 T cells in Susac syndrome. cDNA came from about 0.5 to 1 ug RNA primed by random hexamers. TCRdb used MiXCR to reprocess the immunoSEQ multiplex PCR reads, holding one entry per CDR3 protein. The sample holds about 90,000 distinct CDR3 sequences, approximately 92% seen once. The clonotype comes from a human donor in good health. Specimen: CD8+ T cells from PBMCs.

The CDR3 sequence is CASSWDRVANYGYTF. The CDR3 DNA reads TGTGCCAGCAGTTGGGACAGGGTGGCTAACTATGGCTACACCTTC. The chain combines TRBV12-3 or TRBV12-4 with TRBJ1-2, with 9 positions matching TRBD1. The trim removed 4 bases at V and 0 bases at J, leaving 3 bases unmatched. The CDR3 is 15 residues long.